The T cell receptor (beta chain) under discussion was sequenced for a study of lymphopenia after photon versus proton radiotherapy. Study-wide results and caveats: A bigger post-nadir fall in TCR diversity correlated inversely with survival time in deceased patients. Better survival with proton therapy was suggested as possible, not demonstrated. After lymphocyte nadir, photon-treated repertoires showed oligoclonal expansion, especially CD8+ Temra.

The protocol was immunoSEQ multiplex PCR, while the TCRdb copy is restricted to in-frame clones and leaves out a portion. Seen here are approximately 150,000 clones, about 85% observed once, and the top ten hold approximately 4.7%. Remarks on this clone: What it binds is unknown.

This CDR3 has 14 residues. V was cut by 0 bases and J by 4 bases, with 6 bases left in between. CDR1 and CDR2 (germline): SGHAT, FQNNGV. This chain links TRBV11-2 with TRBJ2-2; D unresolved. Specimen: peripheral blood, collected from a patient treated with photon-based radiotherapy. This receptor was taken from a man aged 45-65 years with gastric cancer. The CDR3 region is CASSLDHFTGELFF. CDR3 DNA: TGTGCCAGCAGCTTAGATCACTTCACCGGGGAGCTGTTTTTT. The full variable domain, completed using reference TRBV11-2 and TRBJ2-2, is EAGVAQSPRYKIIEKRQSVAFWCNPISGHATLYWYQQILGQGPKLLIQFQNNGVVDDSQLPKDRFSAERLKGVDSTLKIQPAKLEDSAVYLCASSLDHFTGELFFGEGSRLTVL.